This entry lists 2 T cell receptor beta chains sequenced from one sample in a study of OX40 agonist ivuxolimab in advanced cancers. Libraries came from the immunoSEQ multiplex PCR assay. TCRdb holds this immuneACCESS table with in-frame rearrangements only. Some clones are missing; in checked studies, unresolved V genes explain under half, and the rest has no known cause. The sample table records 50,000 or so clones; approximately 92% of these occur just once. The top ten clonotypes cover 24% of the sample. The sequenced sample was CD4+ or CD8+ T cells sorted from blood, obtained in a trial of the OX40 agonist ivuxolimab. Every receptor here comes from an adult with an advanced solid tumor such as melanoma, head and neck, liver or kidney cancer.

The rearrangement links TRBV29-1 to TRBJ2-1, with 7 bases aligning to TRBD1. CDR1 is SQVTM, CDR2 ANQGSEA, per germline. V lost 2 bases to trimming and J lost 8 bases; unmatched junction nucleotides: 9. The length of the CDR3 is 14 residues. The DNA for the CDR3 is TGCAGCGTTGAACCGGGACAGTTTTTATATGAGCAGTTCTTC. It encodes CSVEPGQFLYEQFF.

The chain couples TRBV7-6 to TRBJ2-3, with 8 bases lining up with TRBD1. The CDR3 runs 16 residues. CDR1 is SGHVS, CDR2 FNYEAQ, per germline. The junction had 7 bases not matched to a gene; V was cut back by 1 base and J by 4 bases. The CDR3 bases are TGTGCCAGCAGCTTAGAAACAGGGGGTATAGCAGATACGCAGTATTTT. This sequence encodes CASSLETGGIADTQYF.